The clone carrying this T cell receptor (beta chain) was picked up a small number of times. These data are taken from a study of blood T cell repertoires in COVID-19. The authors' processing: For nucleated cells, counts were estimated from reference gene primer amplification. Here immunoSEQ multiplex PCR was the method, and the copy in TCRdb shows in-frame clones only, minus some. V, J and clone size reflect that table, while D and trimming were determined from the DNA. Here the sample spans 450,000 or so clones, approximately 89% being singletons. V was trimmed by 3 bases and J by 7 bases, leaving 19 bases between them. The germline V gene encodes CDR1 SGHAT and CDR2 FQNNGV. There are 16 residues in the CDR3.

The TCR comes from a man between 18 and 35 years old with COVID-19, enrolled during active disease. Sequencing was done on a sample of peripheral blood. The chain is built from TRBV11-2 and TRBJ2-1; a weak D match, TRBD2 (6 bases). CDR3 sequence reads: CASSLGRGTRENEQFF. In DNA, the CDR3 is TGTGCCAGCAGCTTGGGACGCGGGACGCGTGAGAATGAGCAGTTCTTC.